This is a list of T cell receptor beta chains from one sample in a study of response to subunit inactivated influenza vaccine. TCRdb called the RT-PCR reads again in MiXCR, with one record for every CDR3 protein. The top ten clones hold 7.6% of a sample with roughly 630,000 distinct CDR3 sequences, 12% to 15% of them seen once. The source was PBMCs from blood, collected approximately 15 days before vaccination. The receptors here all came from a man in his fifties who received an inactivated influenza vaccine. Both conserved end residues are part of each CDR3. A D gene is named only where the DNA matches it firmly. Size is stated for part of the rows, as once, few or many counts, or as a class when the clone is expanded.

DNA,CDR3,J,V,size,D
TGTGCCAGCAGTTATACTAGCGGGAGGGGTAATGAGCAGTTCTTC,CASSYTSGRGNEQFF,TRBJ2-1,TRBV7-6,few,TRBD2
TGTGCCAGCGGCCATAGGCGGACCCACTTT,CASGHRRTHF,TRBJ1-6,TRBV28,many,.
TGCAGTGCTAGGGGGGGGCCCGGGTTGACCCAGTACTTC,CSARGGPGLTQYF,TRBJ2-5,TRBV20-1,.,.
TGTGCCAGTAAGATCCCGGGCCCGGCGTACGAGCAGTACTTC,CASKIPGPAYEQYF,TRBJ2-7,TRBV28,few,.
TGTGCCACCAGTGAGGCCAGGTGGGGTTCACCCCTCCACTTT,CATSEARWGSPLHF,TRBJ1-6,TRBV24-1,many,.
TGTGCCAGCAGCTCGGGACTAGATACGGACGAGCAGTACTTC,CASSSGLDTDEQYF,TRBJ2-7,TRBV5-6,.,TRBD2
TGTGCCACCAGCAGAGGGGGAGCGGGGGACGGGTACAATGAGCAGTTCTTC,CATSRGGAGDGYNEQFF,TRBJ2-1,TRBV15,.,TRBD2
TGTGCCATCAGTGATACAGGGCCTTCGCCCCAGCATTTT,CAISDTGPSPQHF,TRBJ1-5,TRBV10-3,few,.
TGTGCCAGCAGGCCTTACTACGGACAGCACCAGGAGACCCAGTACTTC,CASRPYYGQHQETQYF,TRBJ2-5,TRBV6-1,few,.
TGCAGTGCTAGCCCCCCGACAGGGCGAGGGACAGATACGCAGTATTTT,CSASPPTGRGTDTQYF,TRBJ2-3,TRBV20-1,few,TRBD1
TGTGCCAGCCAACTGACGATGGACGGGAGAATTAGCACAGATACGCAGTATTTT,CASQLTMDGRISTDTQYF,TRBJ2-3,TRBV5-5,.,.
TGCGCCAGCAGACTTGGAGGGGACTACTCTGAAGAGCAGTACTTC,CASRLGGDYSEEQYF,TRBJ2-7,TRBV5-1,.,TRBD2
TGCGCCAGCAGCTTGCAGGGGACAGAGACCCAGTACTTC,CASSLQGTETQYF,TRBJ2-5,TRBV5-1,many,.
TGTGCCAGCAAGGAGTTTGTGGAAGGGACTCCCACAGATACGCAGTATTTT,CASKEFVEGTPTDTQYF,TRBJ2-3,TRBV27,few,.
TGCGCCAGCAGCTTGGGGGCCTCACCGCCCGGGGAGCTGTTTTTT,CASSLGASPPGELFF,TRBJ2-2,TRBV5-1,.,.
TGTGCCAGCAGCTTCCAGGGGGCCGACTACGAGCAGTACTTC,CASSFQGADYEQYF,TRBJ2-7,TRBV5-4,few,TRBD1
TGTGCCACCAGTGGCGCGGCGTTAACCGGGGAGCTGTTTTTT,CATSGAALTGELFF,TRBJ2-2,TRBV24-1,.,.
TGTGCCAGCAAGGTGGAGGGGGCAGGATTTCGAGATACGCAGTATTTT,CASKVEGAGFRDTQYF,TRBJ2-3,TRBV6-1,.,.
TGTGCCAGCAGCAGCACAGGGTATAGTGGCACAGATACGCAGTATTTT,CASSSTGYSGTDTQYF,TRBJ2-3,TRBV7-2,.,.
TGTGCCAGCAGCTTAGTTTTATGGGATGAGCAGTTCTTC,CASSLVLWDEQFF,TRBJ2-1,TRBV7-7,few,.
TGTGCCAGCAGTATCGGGCACGATCTTGAGCAGTTCTTC,CASSIGHDLEQFF,TRBJ2-1,TRBV25-1,many,.
TGCGCCAGCAGCCAAATCTCAGGAGACGGGGCCAACGTCCTGACTTTC,CASSQISGDGANVLTF,TRBJ2-6,TRBV4-3,.,.
TGTGCCAGCAGACCATCCCTTGGACCGCTGGGGGCTAGCGGCGCAGATACGCAGTATTTT,CASRPSLGPLGASGADTQYF,TRBJ2-3,TRBV3-1,many,.
TGTGCCAGCATGCAACAGGGCGGGAGGACTAATGAAAAACTGTTTTTT,CASMQQGGRTNEKLFF,TRBJ1-4,TRBV27,few,.
TGTGCCAGCAGCTTTTTCGTCGGGGGGAACACCGGGGAGCTGTTTTTT,CASSFFVGGNTGELFF,TRBJ2-2,TRBV7-8,few,.
TGTGCCAGCAGTTTATACTTTCCGGGCAACTCCTACGAGCAGTACTTC,CASSLYFPGNSYEQYF,TRBJ2-7,TRBV28,few,.
TGCGCCAGCAGCCCCCGTAGCGGGAGTGTCTACAATGAGCAGTTCTTC,CASSPRSGSVYNEQFF,TRBJ2-1,TRBV4-1,few,TRBD2
TGTGCCAGCAGTGCGAATACAGGGTTAGCTTTCTTT,CASSANTGLAFF,TRBJ1-1,TRBV6-2/TRBV6-3,few,.
TGTGCCAGCAGCCAATACGACCGGGAGGGAGATACGCAGTATTTT,CASSQYDREGDTQYF,TRBJ2-3,TRBV7-6,.,TRBD2
TGCGCCAGCAGCCTCCTGCGGTTGCGTTCTTCTAGCACAGATACGCAGTATTTT,CASSLLRLRSSSTDTQYF,TRBJ2-3,TRBV5-1,few,.
TGCGCCAGCGATGGGCGTGGGGAGGGCAACAATGAGCAGTTCTTC,CASDGRGEGNNEQFF,TRBJ2-1,TRBV5-1,few,TRBD2
TGTGCCAGCAGCCTCCGGGACTCAAATTCACCCCTCCACTTT,CASSLRDSNSPLHF,TRBJ1-6,TRBV5-6,.,.
TGTGCCTCCGGGGGGCTCTACAATGAGCAGTTCTTC,CASGGLYNEQFF,TRBJ2-1,TRBV12-3/TRBV12-4,.,.
TGTGCCAGCAGCATCGGCGGTCGGACAGATACGCAGTATTTT,CASSIGGRTDTQYF,TRBJ2-3,TRBV5-5,.,.
TGTGCCAGCAGGACAGGGGACAATAGCAATCAGCCCCAGCATTTT,CASRTGDNSNQPQHF,TRBJ1-5,TRBV28,.,TRBD1
TGTGCCAGCAGTTCAAGGGGACTAGCGGGAACGGAGAACCAAGAGACCCAGTACTTC,CASSSRGLAGTENQETQYF,TRBJ2-5,TRBV28,many,TRBD2
TGCGCCAGCACCTCGCAACTGACGGGCTACGAGCAGTACTTC,CASTSQLTGYEQYF,TRBJ2-7,TRBV5-1,few,.
TGCAGTGCTAGAGATGTGAGGAGCTCCTACAATGAGCAGTTCTTC,CSARDVRSSYNEQFF,TRBJ2-1,TRBV20-1,.,.